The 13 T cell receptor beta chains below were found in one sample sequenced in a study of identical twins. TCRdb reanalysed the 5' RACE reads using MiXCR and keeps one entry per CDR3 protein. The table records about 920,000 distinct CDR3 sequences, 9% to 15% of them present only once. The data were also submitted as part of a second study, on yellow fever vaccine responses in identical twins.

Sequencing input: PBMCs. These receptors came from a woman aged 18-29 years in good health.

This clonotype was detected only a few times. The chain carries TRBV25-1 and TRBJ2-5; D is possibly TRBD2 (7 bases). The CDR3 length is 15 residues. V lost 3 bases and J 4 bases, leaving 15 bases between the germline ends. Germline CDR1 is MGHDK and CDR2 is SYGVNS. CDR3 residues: CASSDVRGAIETQYF. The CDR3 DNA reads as TGTGCCAGCAGTGACGTCCGGGGGGCGATAGAGACCCAGTACTTC.

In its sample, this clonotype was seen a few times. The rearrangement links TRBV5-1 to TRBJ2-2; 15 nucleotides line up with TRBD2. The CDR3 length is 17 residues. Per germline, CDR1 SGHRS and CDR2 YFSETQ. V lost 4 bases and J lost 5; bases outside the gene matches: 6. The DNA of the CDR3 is TGCGCCAGCAGCCCGCGGACTAGCGGGAGGGATACCGGGGAGCTGTTTTTT. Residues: CASSPRTSGRDTGELFF.

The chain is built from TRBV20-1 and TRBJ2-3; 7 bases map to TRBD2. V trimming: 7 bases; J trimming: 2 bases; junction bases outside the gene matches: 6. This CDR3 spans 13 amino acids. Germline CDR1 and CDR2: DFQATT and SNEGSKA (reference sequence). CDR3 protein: CSVIAGATDTQYF. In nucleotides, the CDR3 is TGCAGTGTGATAGCGGGCGCCACAGATACGCAGTATTTT.

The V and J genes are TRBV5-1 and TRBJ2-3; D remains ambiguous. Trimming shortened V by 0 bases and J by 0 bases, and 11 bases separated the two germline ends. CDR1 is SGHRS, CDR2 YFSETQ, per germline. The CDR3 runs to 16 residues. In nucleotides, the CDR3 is TGCGCCAGCAGCTTGGGTTTGTCGGACAGCACAGATACGCAGTATTTT. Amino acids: CASSLGLSDSTDTQYF.

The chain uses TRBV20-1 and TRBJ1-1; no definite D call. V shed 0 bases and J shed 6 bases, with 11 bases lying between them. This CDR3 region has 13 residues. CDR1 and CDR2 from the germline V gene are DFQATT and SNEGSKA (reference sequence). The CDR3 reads CSARDYGGPEAFF. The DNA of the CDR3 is TGCAGTGCTAGAGATTATGGAGGCCCTGAAGCTTTCTTT.

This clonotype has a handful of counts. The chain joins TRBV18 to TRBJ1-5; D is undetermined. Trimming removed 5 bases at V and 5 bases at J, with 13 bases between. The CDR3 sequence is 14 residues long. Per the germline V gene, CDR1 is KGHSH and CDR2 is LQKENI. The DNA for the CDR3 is TGTGCCAGCTCAGAGACACCCGCGGATCAGCCCCAGCATTTT. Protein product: CASSETPADQPQHF.

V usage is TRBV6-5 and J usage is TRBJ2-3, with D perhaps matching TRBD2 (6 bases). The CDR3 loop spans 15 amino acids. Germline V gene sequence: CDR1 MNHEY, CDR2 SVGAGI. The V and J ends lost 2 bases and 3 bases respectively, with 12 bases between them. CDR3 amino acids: CASSYGGKFTDTQYF. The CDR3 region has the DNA TGTGCCAGCAGTTACGGAGGGAAATTTACAGATACGCAGTATTTT.

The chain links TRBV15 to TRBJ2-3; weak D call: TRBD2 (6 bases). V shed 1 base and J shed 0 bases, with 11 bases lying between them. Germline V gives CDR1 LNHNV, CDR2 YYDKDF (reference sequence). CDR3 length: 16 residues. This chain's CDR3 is CATSRVKGTSTDTQYF. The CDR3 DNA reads TGTGCCACCAGCAGAGTCAAAGGGACTAGCACAGATACGCAGTATTTT.

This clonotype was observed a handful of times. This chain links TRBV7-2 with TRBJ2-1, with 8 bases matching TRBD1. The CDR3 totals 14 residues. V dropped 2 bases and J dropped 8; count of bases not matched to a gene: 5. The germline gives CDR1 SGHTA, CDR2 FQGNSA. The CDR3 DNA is TGTGCCAGCAGCTTATCCAGGGGGCGCGATGAGCAGTTCTTC. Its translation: CASSLSRGRDEQFF.

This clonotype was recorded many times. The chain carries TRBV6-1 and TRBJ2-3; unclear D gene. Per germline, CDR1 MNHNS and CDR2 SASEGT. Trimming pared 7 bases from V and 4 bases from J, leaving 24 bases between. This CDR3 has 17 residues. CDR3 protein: CASTTPFLIRWADTQYF. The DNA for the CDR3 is TGTGCCAGCACCACCCCATTCTTGATTAGGTGGGCAGATACGCAGTATTTT.

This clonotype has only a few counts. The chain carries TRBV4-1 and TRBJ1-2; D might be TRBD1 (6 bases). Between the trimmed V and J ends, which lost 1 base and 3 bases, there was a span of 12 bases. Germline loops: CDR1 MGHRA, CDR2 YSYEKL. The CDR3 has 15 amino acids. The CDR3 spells CASSQVIQGDYGYTF. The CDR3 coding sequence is TGCGCCAGCAGCCAAGTCATACAGGGAGACTATGGCTACACCTTC.

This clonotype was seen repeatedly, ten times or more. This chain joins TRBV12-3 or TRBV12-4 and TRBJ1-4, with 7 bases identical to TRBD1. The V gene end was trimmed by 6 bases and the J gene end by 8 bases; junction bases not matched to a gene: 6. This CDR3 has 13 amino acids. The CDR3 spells CASSRQGTEKLFF. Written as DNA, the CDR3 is TGTGCCAGCAGCAGACAGGGAACGGAAAAACTGTTTTTT.

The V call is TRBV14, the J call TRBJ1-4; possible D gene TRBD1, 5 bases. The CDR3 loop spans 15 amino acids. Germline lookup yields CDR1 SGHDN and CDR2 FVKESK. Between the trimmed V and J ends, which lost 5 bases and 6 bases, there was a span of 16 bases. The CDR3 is CASSKGQATDEKLFF. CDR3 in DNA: TGTGCCAGCAGCAAAGGACAAGCCACGGATGAAAAACTGTTTTTT.